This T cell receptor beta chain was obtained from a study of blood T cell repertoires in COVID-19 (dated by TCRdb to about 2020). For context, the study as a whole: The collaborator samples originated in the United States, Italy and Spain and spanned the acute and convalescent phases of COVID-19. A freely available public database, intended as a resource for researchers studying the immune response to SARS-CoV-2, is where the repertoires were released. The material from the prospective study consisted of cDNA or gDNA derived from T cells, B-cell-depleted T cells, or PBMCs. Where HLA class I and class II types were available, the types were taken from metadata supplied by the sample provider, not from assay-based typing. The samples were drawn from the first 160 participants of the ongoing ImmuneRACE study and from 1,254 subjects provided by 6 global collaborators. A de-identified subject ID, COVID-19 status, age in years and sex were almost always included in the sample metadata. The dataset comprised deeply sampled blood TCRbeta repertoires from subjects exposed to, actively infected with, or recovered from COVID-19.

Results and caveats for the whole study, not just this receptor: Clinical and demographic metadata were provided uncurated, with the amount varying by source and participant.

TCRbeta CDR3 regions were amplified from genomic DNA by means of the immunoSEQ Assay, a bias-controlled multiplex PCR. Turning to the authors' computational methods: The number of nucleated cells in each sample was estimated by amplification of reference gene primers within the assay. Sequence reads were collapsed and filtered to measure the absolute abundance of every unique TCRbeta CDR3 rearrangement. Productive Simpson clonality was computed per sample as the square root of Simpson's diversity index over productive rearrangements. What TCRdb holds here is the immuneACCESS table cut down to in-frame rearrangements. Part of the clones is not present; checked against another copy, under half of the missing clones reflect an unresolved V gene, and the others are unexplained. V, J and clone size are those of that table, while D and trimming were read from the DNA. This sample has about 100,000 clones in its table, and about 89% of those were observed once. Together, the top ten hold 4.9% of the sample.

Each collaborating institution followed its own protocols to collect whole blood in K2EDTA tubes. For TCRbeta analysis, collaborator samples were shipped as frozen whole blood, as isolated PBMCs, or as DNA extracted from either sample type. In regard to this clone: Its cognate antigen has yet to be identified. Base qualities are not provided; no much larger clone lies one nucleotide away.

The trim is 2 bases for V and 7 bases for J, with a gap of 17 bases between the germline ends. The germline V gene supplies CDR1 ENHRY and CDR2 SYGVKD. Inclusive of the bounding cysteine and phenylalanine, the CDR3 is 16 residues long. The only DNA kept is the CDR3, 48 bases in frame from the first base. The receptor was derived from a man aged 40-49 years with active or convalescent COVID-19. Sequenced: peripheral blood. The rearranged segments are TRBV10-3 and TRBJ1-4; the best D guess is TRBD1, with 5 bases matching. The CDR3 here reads CAISEGPGDRGEKLFF. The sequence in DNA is TGTGCCATCAGTGAGGGTCCGGGGGACCGGGGTGAAAAACTGTTTTTT.